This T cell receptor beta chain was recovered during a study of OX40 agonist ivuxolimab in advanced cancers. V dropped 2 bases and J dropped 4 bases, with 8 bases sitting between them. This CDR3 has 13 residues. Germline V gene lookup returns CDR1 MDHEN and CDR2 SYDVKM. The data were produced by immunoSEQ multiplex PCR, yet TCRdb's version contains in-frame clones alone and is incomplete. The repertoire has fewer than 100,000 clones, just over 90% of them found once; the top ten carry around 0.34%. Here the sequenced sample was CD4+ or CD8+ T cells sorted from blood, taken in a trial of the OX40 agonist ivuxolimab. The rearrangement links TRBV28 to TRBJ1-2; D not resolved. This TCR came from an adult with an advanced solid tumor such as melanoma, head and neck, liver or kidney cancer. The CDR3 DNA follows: TGTGCCAGCAGTTTAAGGCAGCTCTATGGCTACACCTTC. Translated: CASSLRQLYGYTF.